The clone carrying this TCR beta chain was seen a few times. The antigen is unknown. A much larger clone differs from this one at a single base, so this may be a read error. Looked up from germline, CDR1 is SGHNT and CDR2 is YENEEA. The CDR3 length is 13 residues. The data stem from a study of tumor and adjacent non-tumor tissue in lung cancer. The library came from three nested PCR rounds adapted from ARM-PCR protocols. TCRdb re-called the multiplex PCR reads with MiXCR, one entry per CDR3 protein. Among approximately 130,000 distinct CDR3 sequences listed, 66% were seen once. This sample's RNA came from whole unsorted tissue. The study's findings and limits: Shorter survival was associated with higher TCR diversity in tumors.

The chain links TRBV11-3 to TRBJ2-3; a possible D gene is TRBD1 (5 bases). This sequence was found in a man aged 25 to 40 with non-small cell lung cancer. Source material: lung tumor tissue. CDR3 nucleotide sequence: TGTGCCAGCAGCTTTTCAGGGTACGATATGCAGTATTTT. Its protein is CASSFSGYDMQYF.